Included here is one T cell receptor (beta chain) sequence, with context. Its antigen is unknown. CDR3 length: 14 residues. V lost 3 bases and J 1 base, leaving 12 bases between the germline ends. Germline V gene lookup returns CDR1 DFQATT and CDR2 SNEGSKA (reference sequence). The data stem from a study of CD8+CD57+ T cells in acquired aplastic anemia. Study context: The study obtained an average of 3.2 ug of DNA from sorted CD4+ and CD8+ cells. Study-wide points: Patients and controls were not found to differ significantly in CD8+ Simpson's diversity.

Patients picked for sequencing had shown CD8+CD57+ cell expansion detected by flow cytometry. The patients, all of them, had severe acquired aplastic anemia. According to the study, genomic DNA was the template for TCR beta VDJ and CDR3 profiling. TCRdb analysed the reads with MiXCR anew, one entry per CDR3 protein. The sample has about 200,000 distinct CDR3 sequences, around three fifths seen once. Source material: sorted CD4+, CD8+, or CD8+CD57+ T cells (not recorded which) from PBMCs. The clonotype was recovered from a human donor with aplastic anemia. The chain links TRBV20-1 to TRBJ1-1; no clear D gene. The CDR3 DNA follows: TGCAGTGCTAGGGCCGGAAGTCAGAACACTGAAGCTTTCTTT. It translates to CSARAGSQNTEAFF.